The 17 T cell receptor beta chains listed next were all sequenced from one sample in a study of type 1 regulatory T cells (dated by TCRdb to the early 2020s). Data came from an Illumina MiSeq. TCRdb trimmed public reads at Q25 via fastp, called clones via MiXCR and kept in-frame beta chains. Duplicate CDR3 protein sequences are folded into a single record with the most common DNA and genes. This sample comprises about 60,000 distinct CDR3 sequences, about 48% of them detected only once. The biggest ten clones account for more than 2% of the sample. No antigen has been identified for these receptors. The sequenced sample was cultured non-Tr1 T cells, either the whole culture or a sorted T cell fraction (not recorded which). The sample's cell subset or site label is to be understood as: non-Tr1 population from the T-allo10 product. These TCRs come from a human donor in good health.

This chain links TRBV19 with TRBJ2-3; 10 positions match TRBD1. With 10 bases clipped from V and 3 bases from J, the junction kept 7 bases outside the gene matches. Germline CDR1 LNHDA, CDR2 SQIVND (reference sequence). This CDR3 comprises 14 residues. As DNA, the CDR3 is TGTGCCACCTGGGACAGGGGTTTTACAGATACGCAGTATTTT. This gives the protein CATWDRGFTDTQYF.

The CDR3 region is CASSYAGTRSYEQYF. DNA for the CDR3: TGTGCCAGCAGCTATGCCGGCACTAGGTCCTACGAGCAGTACTTC. The chain carries TRBV12-3 or TRBV12-4 and TRBJ2-7; TRBD2 might be the D (5 bases). There are 15 residues in the CDR3. V was clipped by 6 bases and J by 1 base, with 16 bases between them.

The V gene is TRBV12-3 or TRBV12-4, the J gene TRBJ2-2; no clear D gene. There are 15 residues in the CDR3. The germline V and J ends were trimmed by 9 bases and 4 bases, with 18 bases remaining between them. The CDR3 loop reads CASIPGLPGTGELFF. The DNA of the CDR3 is TGTGCCAGTATCCCCGGGCTTCCCGGCACCGGGGAGCTGTTTTTT.

V gene TRBV10-3 combines with J gene TRBJ1-1; 9 positions match TRBD1. The CDR3 contains 13 residues. Trimming cost V 7 bases and J 1 base; bases outside gene matches: 1. Per germline, CDR1 ENHRY and CDR2 SYGVKD. CDR3 residues: CAITGQGNTEAFF. As DNA, the CDR3 is TGTGCCATCACGGGACAGGGGAACACTGAAGCTTTCTTT.

The table lists this clonotype with a count of one. The V call is TRBV19, the J call TRBJ1-4; D unresolved. Per the germline V gene, CDR1 is LNHDA and CDR2 is SQIVND (reference sequence). CDR3 length: 16 amino acids. V lost 0 bases and J lost 3, with 11 bases in between. The CDR3 sequence: CASSIDRARANEKLFF. The DNA for the CDR3 is TGTGCCAGTAGTATAGATCGGGCCCGGGCTAATGAAAAACTGTTTTTT.

V gene TRBV18 combines with J gene TRBJ1-2; tentative D call: TRBD1 (5 bases). Germline loops: CDR1 KGHSH, CDR2 LQKENI. The CDR3 sequence is 14 residues long. Deletions cut 3 bases from V and 6 bases from J, with 14 bases between. The CDR3, as DNA: TGTGCCAGCTCACCGAGCGGAGGGGAGAATGGCTACACCTTC. Translating it yields CASSPSGGENGYTF. Full variable domain (outside the CDR3, taken from reference TRBV18 and TRBJ1-2): NAGVMQNPRHLVRRRGQEARLRCSPMKGHSHVYWYRQLPEEGLKFMVYLQKENIIDESGMPKERFSAEFPKEGPSILRIQQVVRGDSAAYFCASSPSGGENGYTFGSGTRLTVV.

This chain joins TRBV5-1 and TRBJ2-1; 15 bases align to TRBD2. Germline-derived CDR1 and CDR2 are SGHRS and YFSETQ. V was pared by 4 bases and J by 2 bases, with 1 base of the junction left unmatched. This CDR3 has 16 amino acids. CDR3 in DNA: TGCGCCAGCAGCAGGACTAGCGGGGGGGCCTACAATGAGCAGTTCTTC. Amino acid sequence: CASSRTSGGAYNEQFF.

The rearrangement links TRBV20-1 to TRBJ2-7, with 7 bases lining up with TRBD2. The CDR3 runs 13 residues. The germline V gene has CDR1 DFQATT and CDR2 SNEGSKA (reference sequence). Losses at the gene ends were 5 bases for V and 2 bases for J; bases not matched to a gene: 6. In nucleotides, the CDR3 is TGCAGTGCTGCCCCGGGGGGACCCTACGAGCAGTACTTC. Residues: CSAAPGGPYEQYF.

This chain links TRBV11-3 with TRBJ2-5, with 7 positions matching TRBD1. There are 13 residues in the CDR3. The trim removed 5 bases at V and 3 bases at J, leaving 3 bases unmatched. Germline CDR1 and CDR2: SGHNT and YENEEA. CDR3: CASSGDREETQYF. The DNA for the CDR3 is TGTGCCAGCAGCGGAGACAGGGAAGAGACCCAGTACTTC.

The CDR3 loop reads CASRPPSGGHIQYF. CDR3 nucleotides: TGTGCCAGCAGACCCCCTAGCGGGGGGCACATTCAGTACTTC. This rearrangement joins TRBV2 to TRBJ2-4, with TRBD2 identical over 11 bases. The trim removed 6 bases at V and 8 bases at J, leaving 6 bases unmatched. This CDR3 spans 14 amino acids. Germline V gene lookup returns CDR1 SNHLY and CDR2 FYNNEI.

This rearrangement joins TRBV11-1 to TRBJ2-1, with unresolved D. The CDR3 totals 16 residues. V was clipped by 5 bases and J by 2 bases, with 16 bases between them. The germline CDR1 and CDR2 sequences are SGHAT and FQDESV (reference sequence). The CDR3 DNA follows: TGTGCCAGCAGCGAATTTACTGGACGGACCTACAATGAGCAGTTCTTC. It translates to CASSEFTGRTYNEQFF.

The genes are TRBV3-1 and TRBJ1-2, with D hard to call. Germline CDR1 and CDR2: LGHDT and YNNKEL (reference sequence). Trimming pared 1 base from V and 7 bases from J, leaving 4 bases between. The CDR3 spans 11 residues. CDR3 in DNA: TGTGCCAGCAGCCAAGCCAGTGGCTACACCTTC. It codes for CASSQASGYTF.

The chain links TRBV20-1 to TRBJ2-5, with 11 bases aligning to TRBD2. This CDR3 is built from 16 residues. Germline V lookup: CDR1 DFQATT, CDR2 SNEGSKA (reference sequence). Losses at the gene ends were 6 bases for V and 0 bases for J; bases not matched to a gene: 9. CDR3 nucleotides: TGCAGTGCCCACCGTATGACTAGCGGGGACCAAGAGACCCAGTACTTC. As protein: CSAHRMTSGDQETQYF.

The chain recombines TRBV18 with TRBJ1-1; TRBD1 might be the D (5 bases). The CDR3 sequence is 12 residues long. Trimming left V 6 bases short and J 4 bases short, with 9 bases between. Germline CDR1 and CDR2: KGHSH and LQKENI. The CDR3 nucleotides are TGTGCCAGCTCCCCGGGGGTCACTGAAGCTTTCTTT. It specifies CASSPGVTEAFF.

CDR3 sequence reads: CSVSRGFQKNEQFF. Here the CDR3 DNA reads TGCAGTGTCAGTAGGGGGTTCCAAAAAAATGAGCAGTTCTTC. This chain links TRBV20-1 with TRBJ2-1, with D perhaps matching TRBD1 (6 bases). The ends were cut back, 7 bases at V and 7 bases at J, with 20 bases in the middle. Germline V lookup: CDR1 DFQATT, CDR2 SNEGSKA (reference sequence). The CDR3 contains 14 residues.

The V and J genes are TRBV28 and TRBJ1-3; D possibly corresponds to TRBD1 (6 bases). This CDR3 region has 16 residues. Germline-derived CDR1 and CDR2 are MDHEN and SYDVKM. Trimming left V 4 bases short and J 0 bases short, with 13 bases between. CDR3 nucleotides: TGTGCCAGCAGTTCTCTTGGGACAAGCTCTGGAAACACCATATATTTT. Protein sequence: CASSSLGTSSGNTIYF. Based on the CDR3 plus reference TRBV28 and TRBJ1-3, the full variable domain is DVKVTQSSRYLVKRTGEKVFLECVQDMDHENMFWYRQDPGLGLRLIYFSYDVKMKEKGDIPEGYSVSREKKERFSLILESASTNQTSMYLCASSSLGTSSGNTIYFGEGSWLTVV.

This clonotype was seen a few times. This chain joins TRBV29-1 and TRBJ2-3, with TRBD2 matching over 10 bases. The germline CDR1 and CDR2 sequences are SQVTM and ANQGSEA. V trimming: 8 bases; J trimming: 1 base; junction bases outside the gene matches: 6. This CDR3 region has 14 residues. CDR3 sequence: CSFRTSGGTDTQYF. The DNA of the CDR3 is TGCAGCTTCCGAACTAGCGGGGGCACAGATACGCAGTATTTT.